Listed below are T cell receptor beta chains from one sample, sequenced in a study of cytomegalovirus exposure and HLA in healthy donors. The protocol was immunoSEQ multiplex PCR, while the TCRdb copy is restricted to in-frame clones and leaves out a portion. The sample contains about 55,000 clones, around three quarters of which appear only once. The sequenced sample consisted of PBMCs. Receptor source: a female donor in good health and CMV-seronegative. CDR3s include the opening cysteine and the closing phenylalanine or tryptophan. Each record gives: J gene, clone size, D gene, V gene, CDR3 protein, CDR3 DNA. The D gene is left open where the match is weak. Rows may omit the clone size; those that give it use once, few, many or a size class.

>TRBJ2-1|-|-|TRBV5-1
CASSRERGGQLNEQFF
TGCGCCAGCAGCCGGGAGAGGGGGGGGCAGTTGAATGAGCAGTTCTTC
>TRBJ1-5|once|-|TRBV2
CASRSGPIPQHF
TGTGCCAGCAGGTCAGGGCCCATACCCCAGCATTTT
>TRBJ1-2|-|TRBD1|TRBV6-5
CASSYNTGGYGYTF
TGTGCCAGCAGTTACAATACAGGGGGATACGGCTACACCTTC
>TRBJ2-7|-|-|TRBV5-4
CASSPFPGNYEQYF
TGTGCCAGCAGCCCCTTCCCAGGGAACTACGAGCAGTACTTC
>TRBJ1-2|-|-|TRBV20-1
CSASHGDGYTF
TGCAGTGCTAGTCACGGGGATGGCTACACCTTC
>TRBJ1-3|-|-|TRBV9
CASSFTGYSGNTIYF
TGTGCCAGCAGTTTTACAGGCTACTCTGGAAACACCATATATTTT
>TRBJ2-1|-|-|TRBV11-2
CASTLRGSNSYNEQFF
TGTGCCAGCACCCTTAGGGGTAGCAACTCCTACAATGAGCAGTTCTTC
>TRBJ2-7|-|-|TRBV6-6
CASSMAGLTYEQYF
TGTGCCAGCAGTATGGCGGGCCTCACCTACGAGCAGTACTTC
>TRBJ2-3|once|TRBD1|TRBV14
CASSQRDRGRIDTQYF
TGTGCCAGCAGCCAACGGGACAGGGGGCGCATAGATACGCAGTATTTT
>TRBJ2-1|-|TRBD2|TRBV11-3
CASSLGGTTYNEQFF
TGTGCCAGCAGCTTAGGAGGGACTACCTACAATGAGCAGTTCTTC
>TRBJ1-2|-|-|TRBV2
CASSVSGFDYGYTF
TGTGCCAGCAGTGTGTCCGGGTTCGACTATGGCTACACCTTC
>TRBJ1-5|-|-|TRBV27
CASGLGGSGQPQHF
TGTGCCAGCGGCCTAGGGGGTTCGGGTCAGCCCCAGCATTTT
>TRBJ2-4|-|TRBD2|TRBV6-6
CASNSGGTIAKNIQYF
TGTGCCAGCAATAGCGGGGGGACAATAGCCAAAAACATTCAGTACTTC
>TRBJ2-2|-|TRBD1|TRBV2
CASSGRDRGQSTGELFF
TGTGCCAGCAGTGGCCGGGACAGGGGGCAGTCCACCGGGGAGCTGTTTTTT
>TRBJ1-1|-|TRBD1|TRBV11-2
CASSIRTGGWTEAFF
TGTGCCAGCAGCATCCGGACAGGGGGCTGGACTGAAGCTTTCTTT
>TRBJ1-6|once|TRBD1|TRBV30
CASRQGSYNSPLHF
TGTGCCTCCAGACAGGGGTCCTATAATTCACCCCTCCACTTT
>TRBJ1-2|-|-|TRBV6-5
CASSPTGNYGYTF
TGTGCCAGCAGTCCGACGGGGAACTATGGCTACACCTTC
>TRBJ1-2|few|-|TRBV2
CAIRGSNYGYTF
TGTGCCATCCGCGGTTCTAACTATGGCTACACCTTC
>TRBJ2-2|-|-|TRBV5-6
CASEGGTGELFF
TGTGCCAGCGAAGGGGGCACCGGGGAGCTGTTTTTT
>TRBJ1-5|few|TRBD1|TRBV4-2
CASSQEGVRGRPQPQHF
TGTGCCAGCAGCCAAGAAGGGGTCAGGGGGCGCCCACAGCCCCAGCATTTT
>TRBJ1-2|-|-|TRBV10-3
CAISDIANYGYTF
TGTGCCATCAGTGACATAGCTAACTATGGCTACACCTTC
>TRBJ2-5|-|TRBD2|TRBV5-4
CASSLESRGGEETQYF
TGTGCCAGCAGCTTGGAGTCGCGGGGGGGCGAAGAGACCCAGTACTTC
>TRBJ1-2|-|TRBD1|TRBV10-2
CASSEETGASYTF
TGCGCCAGCAGTGAGGAGACAGGGGCTAGCTACACCTTC
>TRBJ1-2|-|-|TRBV7-2
CASSLVAGTANYGYTF
TGTGCCAGCAGCTTAGTCGCAGGAACGGCTAACTATGGCTACACCTTC
>TRBJ2-6|-|-|TRBV18
CASSSQGIQAGANVLTF
TGTGCCAGCTCATCTCAGGGGATACAGGCTGGGGCCAACGTCCTGACTTTC
>TRBJ1-4|few|-|TRBV7-2
CASSLTSTANEKLFF
TGTGCCAGCAGCTTGACCTCCACAGCTAATGAAAAACTGTTTTTT